This entry concerns a single T cell receptor (beta chain). These data come from a study of blood T cell repertoires in COVID-19. At the level of the study: COVID-19 samples from acute and convalescent phases originated in the United States, Italy and Spain.

CDR1 LGHDT and CDR2 YNNKEL come from the germline V gene (reference sequence). V gave up 5 bases and J gave up 0 bases, with 14 bases separating them. The CDR3 spans 15 residues. Authors' data handling: Scientists estimated how many nucleated cells there were by amplifying reference gene primers. Measured with immunoSEQ multiplex PCR; TCRdb has only the in-frame clones, and not every one. From that table come the V and J calls and clone size; the DNA was used to work out D and trimming. The top ten hold about 1.7% of the sample, which has around 300,000 clones, 75% to 90% seen once. The V gene is TRBV3-1 (or the pseudogene TRBV3-2), the J gene TRBJ2-7; weak D call: TRBD2 (6 bases). The material sequenced was PBMCs or T cells enriched from blood (not recorded which). The TCR was taken from a middle-aged woman who had recovered from COVID-19. CDR3 protein: CASSTRTKPSYEQYF. CDR3 nucleotides: TGTGCCAGCAGCACCCGGACTAAGCCCTCCTACGAGCAGTACTTC.